This T cell receptor beta chain was captured by sequencing in a study of blood T cell repertoires in COVID-19. Whole-study context: Symptom resolution, clearance, or two negative PCRs marked the recovered donors of Cohort 3.

Germline-derived CDR1 and CDR2 are SEHNR and FQNEAQ (reference sequence). The CDR3 consists of 13 residues. With 4 bases removed from V and 3 bases from J, the gap between germline ends came to 6 bases. Data came from immunoSEQ multiplex PCR; TCRdb stores just in-frame clones and leaves some out. The sample includes 200,000 to 250,000 clones, about nine tenths of them seen just once. This clonotype originated in a man aged 25-45 years in a cohort exposed to, infected with or recovered from COVID-19 (not recorded which). The genes are TRBV7-9 and TRBJ2-2; D is unclear. Sample: PBMCs or T cells enriched from blood (not recorded which). CDR3 in amino acids: CASSYKDTGELFF. The CDR3 bases are TGTGCCAGCAGCTACAAAGACACCGGGGAGCTGTTTTTT.